This T cell receptor beta chain was captured by sequencing in a study of shared clonotypes between healthy human individuals. Measured with immunoSEQ multiplex PCR; TCRdb has only the in-frame clones, and not every one. This table has roughly 2 million clones, 85% to 95% appearing once. Germline-derived CDR1 and CDR2 are GTSNPN and SVGIG (reference sequence). V gave up 1 base and J gave up 0 bases, with 13 bases separating them. The CDR3 runs to 17 residues. This TCR derives from a man between 18 and 35 years old in good health. Source material: naive CD4+ T cells sorted from blood. Subset in this sample: CD45RA+ positively selected. The chain combines TRBV30 with TRBJ1-6; D call uncertain. CDR3: CAWSGPKLSSYNSPLHF. In nucleotides, the CDR3 is TGTGCCTGGAGTGGCCCGAAACTGAGCTCCTATAATTCACCCCTCCACTTT. Full variable domain (remainder filled in from reference TRBV30 and TRBJ1-6): SQTIHQWPATLVQPVGSPLSLECTVEGTSNPNLYWYRQAAGRGLQLLFYSVGIGQISSEVPQNLSASRPQDRQFILSSKKLLLSDSGFYLCAWSGPKLSSYNSPLHFGNGTRLTVT.